The T cell receptor beta chain described here comes from a study of response to subunit inactivated influenza vaccine (dated by TCRdb to 2017 to 2018). Study-wide context: Deep quantitative T cell receptor repertoire profiling was used in the study to track responses to a trivalent subunit inactivated influenza vaccine. What the authors observed across the whole study: According to the authors, only a limited number of new T cells may be recruited by each seasonal influenza vaccination.

This clonotype turned up a few times. No cognate antigen has been identified for it. Base-call qualities are not available, and no considerably larger clone is one nucleotide away. The library was obtained by RT-PCR. The listed sequencing device is Illumina HiSeq 2500. The public reads were reprocessed in TCRdb via fastp at Q25 and MiXCR, keeping in-frame beta chains. Rows are unified per CDR3 protein, each entry keeping the most common DNA and genes. For this sample there are hundreds of thousands of distinct CDR3 sequences; 15% to 19% appear just once. Of the sample, around 10% falls within the top ten clones. From a lookup of the germline V gene (reference sequence), CDR1 and CDR2 are DFQATT and SNEGSKA. Trimming at the junction amounts to 6 bases on V and 8 bases on J, and the germline ends lie 20 bases apart. From the cysteine up to the phenylalanine, the CDR3 has a length of 14 residues. The retained sequence is limited to the CDR3, 42 bases, with the frame set at the first base.

The sequences come from PBMCs from blood, collected 11 to 12 days after vaccination. The sequence derives from a man aged 45-65 years who received an inactivated influenza vaccine. Donor details come from another sample of the same person, matched by shared clones. The sequence joins TRBV20-1 to TRBJ2-1; a weak D assignment points to TRBD2 (6 bases agree). Read as DNA, the sequence is TGCAGTGCCATTGGGGGGATAGCGGAGTATGAGCAGTTCTTC. It codes for CSAIGGIAEYEQFF.